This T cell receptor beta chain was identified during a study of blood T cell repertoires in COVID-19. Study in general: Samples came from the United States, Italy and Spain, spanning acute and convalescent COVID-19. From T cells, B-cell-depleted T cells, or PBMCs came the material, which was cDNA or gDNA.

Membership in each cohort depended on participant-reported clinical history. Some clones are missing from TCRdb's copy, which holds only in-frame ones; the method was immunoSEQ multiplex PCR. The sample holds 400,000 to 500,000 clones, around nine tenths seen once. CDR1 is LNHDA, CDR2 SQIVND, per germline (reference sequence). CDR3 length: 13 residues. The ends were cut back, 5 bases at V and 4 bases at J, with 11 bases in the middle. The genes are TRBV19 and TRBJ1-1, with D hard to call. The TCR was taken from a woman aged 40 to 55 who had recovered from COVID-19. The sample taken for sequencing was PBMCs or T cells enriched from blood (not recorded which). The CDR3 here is CASSATVLTEAFF. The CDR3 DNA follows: TGTGCCAGTAGTGCCACAGTTCTCACTGAAGCTTTCTTT.